The next 3 T cell receptor beta chains were all read from a single sample in a study of blood T cell repertoires in COVID-19. Assay: immunoSEQ multiplex PCR; the TCRdb copy retains only in-frame clones and omits some. The sample records hundreds of thousands of clones, 92% being singletons. Material: peripheral blood. Receptors were obtained from a man aged 55 to 69 with COVID-19, enrolled during active disease.

This chain links TRBV2 with TRBJ2-1; 9 bases map to TRBD1. The CDR3 has 15 residues. Germline V CDR1 and CDR2: SNHLY, FYNNEI. Germline trimming cut 3 bases from V and 0 bases from J; bases unmatched to any gene: 0. Here the CDR3 reads CASSEDRGSYNEQFF. As DNA, the CDR3 is TGTGCCAGCAGTGAGGACAGGGGCTCCTACAATGAGCAGTTCTTC.

This clone has only a few counts. The rearrangement joins TRBV5-8 to TRBJ1-2; D is perhaps TRBD1 (5 bases). This CDR3 is built from 17 residues. V was shortened by 3 bases and J by 7 bases, with 25 bases between the two germline ends. Germline CDR1 is SGHTS and CDR2 is YDEGEE. The chain's CDR3 is CASSSGTLITSRAGYTF. The CDR3 region has the DNA TGTGCCAGCAGCTCCGGGACTCTCATTACCTCTCGGGCTGGCTACACCTTC.

The genes are TRBV19 and TRBJ1-2, with D perhaps matching TRBD1 (6 bases). Per germline, CDR1 LNHDA and CDR2 SQIVND (reference sequence). The CDR3 is 13 amino acids. The V gene lost 2 bases and the J gene lost 2 bases, with 6 bases spanning the gap. In nucleotides, the CDR3 is TGTGCCAGTAGTATAACAGGGAACTATGGCTACACCTTC. It encodes CASSITGNYGYTF.